This T cell receptor (beta chain) stems from a study of neurological immune-mediated disorders. Germline assignment: CDR1 SGHVS and CDR2 FNYEAQ. Trimming removed 5 bases from V and 9 bases from J, with 17 bases in between. The CDR3 spans 15 residues. A single run covered 15-18 subjects with over 180 million TCR-beta sequences. TCRdb processed the 5' RACE reads anew with MiXCR; each CDR3 protein has one entry. Counted here are 30,000 to 40,000 distinct CDR3 sequences, roughly 7% occurring once; the ten biggest clones make up 4% to 5.5%. A few counts support this clonotype. This clonotype originated in a middle-aged woman in good health. The chain combines TRBV7-6 with TRBJ1-6, with a tentative D call TRBD1 (6 bases). The specimen sequenced was PBMCs. The CDR3 region is CASSMNPGGRSPLHF. CDR3 DNA: TGTGCCAGCAGCATGAACCCCGGGGGCCGTTCACCCCTCCACTTT.